Each of the 17 T cell receptor beta chains below was sequenced from the same sample in a study of T cell changes during pregnancy in multiple sclerosis (dated by TCRdb to between 2018 and 2021). The library was produced with the immunoSEQ multiplex PCR assay. TCRdb stores this immuneACCESS table with in-frame sequences only. Part of the clones is absent; in the studies checked, under half of the shortfall reflects unresolved V genes, and no reason is known for the rest. For this sample the table gives about 99,000 clones, of which roughly 92% were detected only once. 0.75% to 0.95% of the sample is held by the ten biggest clonotypes. This specimen was peripheral blood, taken after pregnancy. The source is a female donor with multiple sclerosis, enrolled in a pregnancy study.

The J gene is TRBJ2-3, the V gene TRBV6-4, with a possible D match to TRBD1 (5 bases). Per the germline V gene, CDR1 is MRHNA and CDR2 is SNTAGT. This CDR3 has 13 residues. V lost 2 bases and J 8 bases, leaving 11 bases between the germline ends. The chain's CDR3 is CASSDDLRGTQYF. Written as DNA, the CDR3 is TGTGCCAGCAGTGACGACTTAAGGGGTACGCAGTATTTT.

In this sample, this clone turned up once. V usage is TRBV7-2 and J usage is TRBJ2-7; the match to TRBD1 covers 9 bases. V trimming: 5 bases; J trimming: 4 bases; junction bases outside the gene matches: 9. Germline assignment: CDR1 SGHTA and CDR2 FQGNSA. There are 15 residues in the CDR3. CDR3 loop: CASSAHGTGPYEQYF. Written as DNA, the CDR3 is TGTGCCAGCAGCGCCCACGGGACAGGGCCGTACGAGCAGTACTTC.

The V call is TRBV14, the J call TRBJ2-2; D may be TRBD2 (5 bases). V lost 4 bases, J lost 7 bases, and 7 bases lay in between. This CDR3 comprises 12 residues. Per the germline V gene, CDR1 is SGHDN and CDR2 is FVKESK. CDR3 bases: TGTGCCAGCAGCCGACTAAACGGGGAGCTGTTTTTT. It is translated as CASSRLNGELFF. The variable domain in full, with the rest retrieved from reference TRBV14 and TRBJ2-2, is EAGVTQFPSHSVIEKGQTVTLRCDPISGHDNLYWYRRVMGKEIKFLLHFVKESKQDESGMPNNRFLAERTGGTYSTLKVQPAELEDSGVYFCASSRLNGELFFGEGSRLTVL.

This chain uses TRBV7-9 with TRBJ2-7, with 7 bases aligning to TRBD1. This CDR3 is built from 14 residues. Germline V CDR1 and CDR2: SEHNR, FQNEAQ (reference sequence). V shed 5 bases and J 1 base; nucleotides not matched to a gene: 5. The CDR3 is CASSPSDRSYEQYF. CDR3 DNA sequence: TGTGCCAGCAGCCCCTCGGACAGGTCCTACGAGCAGTACTTC. The full variable domain, its missing parts supplied by reference TRBV7-9 and TRBJ2-7, is DTGVSQNPRHKITKRGQNVTFRCDPISEHNRLYWYRQTLGQGPEFLTYFQNEAQLEKSRLLSDRFSAERPKGSFSTLEIQRTEQGDSAMYLCASSPSDRSYEQYFGPGTRLTVT.

This clone was seen only once. The chain joins TRBV28 to TRBJ1-2; 10 nucleotides line up with TRBD1. Per germline, CDR1 MDHEN and CDR2 SYDVKM. The length of the CDR3 is 13 residues. J lost 6 bases, V lost 4 bases, and 2 bases had no gene match. The CDR3, as DNA: TGTGCCAGCAGTTGGACAGGGGGACATGGCTACACCTTC. Amino acid sequence: CASSWTGGHGYTF.

The chain employs TRBV9 and TRBJ2-3; 7 nucleotides align to TRBD2. J lost 2 bases, V lost 2 bases, and 2 bases had no gene match. In germline, CDR1 is SGDLS, CDR2 YYNGEE. CDR3 length equals 14 residues. CDR3 protein: CASSVGGYTDTQYF. The CDR3 DNA sequence: TGTGCCAGCAGCGTGGGAGGGTACACAGATACGCAGTATTTT.

This clone was seen only a few times. The chain links TRBV29-1 to TRBJ1-2, with D possibly being TRBD1 (6 bases). Trimming removed 4 bases from V and 2 bases from J, with 11 bases in between. The CDR3 is 13 residues long. Germline assignment: CDR1 SQVTM and CDR2 ANQGSEA. In DNA form, the CDR3 reads TGCAGCGTTGCTCAGGGGCCCAACTATGGCTACACCTTC. This translates into CSVAQGPNYGYTF.

The V call is TRBV6-5, the J call TRBJ2-1, with D possibly TRBD2 on 8 matching bases. The CDR3 runs 15 residues. Germline CDR1 is MNHEY and CDR2 is SVGAGI. The V end lost 6 bases, the J end lost 2 bases, and 14 bases lay between the germline ends. CDR3 sequence reads: CASSRGTRPYNEQFF. The CDR3 DNA reads TGTGCCAGCAGCAGGGGGACTAGGCCCTACAATGAGCAGTTCTTC.

The V gene is TRBV19, the J gene TRBJ2-6; a weak D match, TRBD1 (5 bases). The CDR3 covers 15 residues. Trimming took off 7 bases at V and 0 bases at J, with 10 bases between the two ends. Germline CDR1 LNHDA, CDR2 SQIVND (reference sequence). The CDR3 DNA is TGTGCCAGTACCCTCGACAGCTCTGGGGCCAACGTCCTGACTTTC. Amino acids: CASTLDSSGANVLTF.

V is TRBV7-9 and J is TRBJ2-5, with 8 bases identical to TRBD2. The germline gives CDR1 SEHNR, CDR2 FQNEAQ (reference sequence). V was pared by 5 bases and J by 13 bases, with 12 bases of the junction left unmatched. The CDR3 loop spans 13 amino acids. The CDR3 nucleotides read TGTGCCAGCAGCCCTAGAGCGGGGGCCCCGAGGTACTTC. Translating it yields CASSPRAGAPRYF. Filled out from reference TRBV7-9 and TRBJ2-5, the complete variable domain reads DTGVSQNPRHKITKRGQNVTFRCDPISEHNRLYWYRQTLGQGPEFLTYFQNEAQLEKSRLLSDRFSAERPKGSFSTLEIQRTEQGDSAMYLCASSPRAGAPRYFGPGTRLLVL.

This rearrangement joins TRBV5-4 to TRBJ2-7; 9 bases match TRBD1. The CDR3 is made up of 13 amino acids. Germline assignment: CDR1 SGHNT and CDR2 YYREEE (reference sequence). V shed 5 bases, J shed 6 bases, and the junction held 6 bases outside the gene matches. CDR3 protein: CASRSGTGSEQYF. The CDR3 DNA reads as TGTGCCAGCAGATCCGGGACAGGGAGCGAGCAGTACTTC.

This clone was detected a few times. The chain uses TRBV15 and TRBJ1-2, with D possibly being TRBD1 (6 bases). V was clipped by 4 bases and J by 1 base, with 7 bases between them. The CDR3 is 13 amino acids. Germline V gene sequence: CDR1 LNHNV, CDR2 YYDKDF (reference sequence). The CDR3 protein is CATSTRGNYGYTF. The CDR3 DNA reads as TGTGCCACCAGCACCAGGGGTAACTATGGCTACACCTTC.

This clone was detected once. The CDR3 reads CASSDSRGPDEQFF. CDR3 nucleotide sequence: TGTGCCAGCAGTGACTCGAGAGGCCCCGATGAGCAGTTCTTC. V is TRBV6-4 and J is TRBJ2-1; no clear D gene. Germline lookup yields CDR1 MRHNA and CDR2 SNTAGT. The V end lost 0 bases, the J end lost 8 bases, and 11 bases lay between the germline ends. This CDR3 is built from 14 residues.

The chain is built from TRBV27 and TRBJ1-4; TRBD1 matches at 9 bases. V lost 4 bases and J lost 4; bases outside the gene matches: 7. Germline V lookup: CDR1 MNHEY, CDR2 SMNVEV (reference sequence). The CDR3 contains 16 residues. CDR3 region: CASSSPRTGVNEKLFF. The CDR3 region has the DNA TGTGCCAGCAGTTCACCACGGACAGGGGTTAATGAAAAACTGTTTTTT.

The count of this clone is one. V gene TRBV9 combines with J gene TRBJ2-5; possibly TRBD2 for D (6 bases). Per germline, CDR1 SGDLS and CDR2 YYNGEE. This CDR3 spans 15 amino acids. V was shortened by 0 bases and J by 5 bases, with 14 bases between the two germline ends. The CDR3 DNA follows: TGTGCCAGCAGCGTAGTGCAGGGAGGTTCCGAGACCCAGTACTTC. Translation: CASSVVQGGSETQYF.

The chain links TRBV7-9 to TRBJ2-2; TRBD1 matches at 9 bases. Losses at the gene ends were 8 bases for V and 5 bases for J; bases not matched to a gene: 15. From germline, CDR1 is SEHNR and CDR2 FQNEAQ (reference sequence). The CDR3 is made up of 17 amino acids. The CDR3 bases are TGTGCCAGCTTACTCCCGGGGGACAGGGACGTAACCGGGGAGCTGTTTTTT. This encodes CASLLPGDRDVTGELFF.

The rearrangement joins TRBV28 to TRBJ1-1; the match to TRBD1 covers 8 bases. CDR3 size: 13 residues. Germline assignment: CDR1 MDHEN and CDR2 SYDVKM. V trimming: 7 bases; J trimming: 1 base; junction bases outside the gene matches: 2. This chain's CDR3 is CASTGTGNTEAFF. In DNA, the CDR3 is TGTGCCAGCACGGGGACAGGGAACACTGAAGCTTTCTTT.